Detailed here is one T cell receptor (beta chain). Antigen: not known. Only patients with spare fresh-frozen tumor and over two years of follow-up were included. No glioblastoma patient carried an isocitrate dehydrogenase mutation. The record originates from a study of glioma-infiltrating T cells after dendritic cell vaccination. Study-wide findings and caveats: Higher TCR clonality did not directly relate to longer survival.

The ends were cut back, 3 bases at V and 8 bases at J, with 25 bases in the middle. The CDR3 contains 17 residues. Per the germline V gene, CDR1 is LGHNA and CDR2 is YSLEER. The PCR used 60 V beta and 13 J beta primers. This table comes from immunoSEQ multiplex PCR, and its TCRdb copy is limited to in-frame clones, with some not included. The data contain some 100,000 clones, around 85% of them singletons. The starting material was blood, obtained before dendritic cell vaccination. This chain uses TRBV4-3 with TRBJ1-2; D is ambiguous. This clonotype was obtained from a human donor with glioblastoma. The CDR3 DNA follows: TGCGCCAGCAGCCAGCTGGAATCGGGGTTTACAAAGAGGGGCTACACCTTC. This sequence encodes CASSQLESGFTKRGYTF.